This paragraph covers one T cell receptor (beta chain) sequence. These data come from a study of blood T cell repertoires in COVID-19. As for the study in general: COVID-19 samples from acute and convalescent phases originated in the United States, Italy and Spain.

V was clipped by 0 bases and J by 5 bases; unmatched bases: 8. Germline loops: CDR1 SGDLS, CDR2 YYNGEE. The CDR3 totals 16 residues. Clones were read by immunoSEQ multiplex PCR, and TCRdb kept only the in-frame ones, dropping some. The sample carries about 52,000 clones, roughly 90% recorded once. The receptor's source is a human donor with active COVID-19. The donor label of this sample is uncertain. This chain joins TRBV9 and TRBJ2-5; 9 positions match TRBD2. Sequenced material: peripheral blood. The chain's CDR3 is CASSVGPAGGAETQYF. In nucleotides, the CDR3 is TGTGCCAGCAGCGTAGGTCCAGCGGGGGGTGCGGAGACCCAGTACTTC.